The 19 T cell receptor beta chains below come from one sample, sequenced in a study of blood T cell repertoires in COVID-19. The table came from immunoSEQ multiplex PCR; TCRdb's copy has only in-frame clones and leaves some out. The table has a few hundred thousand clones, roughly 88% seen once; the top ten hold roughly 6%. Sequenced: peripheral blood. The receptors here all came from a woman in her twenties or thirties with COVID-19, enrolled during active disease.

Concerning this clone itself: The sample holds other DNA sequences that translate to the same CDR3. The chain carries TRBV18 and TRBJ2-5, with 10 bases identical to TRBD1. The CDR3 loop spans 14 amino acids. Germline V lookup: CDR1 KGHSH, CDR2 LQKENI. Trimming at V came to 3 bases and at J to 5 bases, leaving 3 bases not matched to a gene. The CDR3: CASSPPDRGETQYF. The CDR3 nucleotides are TGTGCCAGCTCACCCCCGGACAGGGGGGAGACCCAGTACTTC.

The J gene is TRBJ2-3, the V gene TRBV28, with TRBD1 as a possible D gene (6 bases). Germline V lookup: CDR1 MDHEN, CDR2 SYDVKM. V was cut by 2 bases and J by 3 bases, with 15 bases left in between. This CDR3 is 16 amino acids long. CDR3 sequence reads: CASSLRTTGSTDTQYF. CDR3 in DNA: TGTGCCAGCAGTTTACGTACTACAGGGTCTACAGATACGCAGTATTTT.

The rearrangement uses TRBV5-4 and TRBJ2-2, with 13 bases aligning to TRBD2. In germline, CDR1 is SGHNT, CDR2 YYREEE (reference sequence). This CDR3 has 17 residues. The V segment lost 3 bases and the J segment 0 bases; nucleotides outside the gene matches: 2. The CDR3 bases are TGTGCCAGCAGCTCCGGACTAGCGGGGGCGAACACCGGGGAGCTGTTTTTT. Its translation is CASSSGLAGANTGELFF.

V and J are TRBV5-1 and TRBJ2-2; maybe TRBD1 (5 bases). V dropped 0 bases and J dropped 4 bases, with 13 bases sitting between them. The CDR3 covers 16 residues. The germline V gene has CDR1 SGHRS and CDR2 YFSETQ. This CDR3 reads CASSLVPGITTGELFF. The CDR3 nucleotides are TGCGCCAGCAGCTTGGTTCCAGGGATTACCACCGGGGAGCTGTTTTTT.

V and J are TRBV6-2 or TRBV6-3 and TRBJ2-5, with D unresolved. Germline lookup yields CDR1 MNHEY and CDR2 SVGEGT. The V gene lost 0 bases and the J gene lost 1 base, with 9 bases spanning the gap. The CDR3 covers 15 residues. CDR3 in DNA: TGTGCCAGCAGTTACTCGTTGAGTTCCCAAGAGACCCAGTACTTC. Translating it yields CASSYSLSSQETQYF.

The CDR3 reads CASSLAPGRSGNTIYF. The CDR3 nucleotides read TGTGCCAGCAGCTTGGCCCCAGGGCGGTCTGGAAACACCATATATTTT. The chain combines TRBV5-5 with TRBJ1-3; D is possibly TRBD1 (5 bases). The CDR3 runs 16 residues. Deletions cut 0 bases from V and 1 base from J, with 11 bases between. Germline V gene lookup returns CDR1 SGHKS and CDR2 YYEKEE (reference sequence).

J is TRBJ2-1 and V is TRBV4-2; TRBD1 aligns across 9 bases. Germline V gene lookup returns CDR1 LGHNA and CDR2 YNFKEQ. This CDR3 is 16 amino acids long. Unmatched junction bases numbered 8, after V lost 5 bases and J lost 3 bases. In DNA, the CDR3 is TGTGCCAGCAGCGTCCCGACGGGACAGGGCTACAATGAGCAGTTCTTC. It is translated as CASSVPTGQGYNEQFF.

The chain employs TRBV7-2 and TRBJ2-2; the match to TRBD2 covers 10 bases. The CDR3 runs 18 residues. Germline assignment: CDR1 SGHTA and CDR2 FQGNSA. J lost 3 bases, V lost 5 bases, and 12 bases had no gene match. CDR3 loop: CASSPGTSVFIYTGELFF. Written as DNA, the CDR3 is TGTGCCAGCAGCCCCGGGACTAGCGTTTTTATTTACACCGGGGAGCTGTTTTTT. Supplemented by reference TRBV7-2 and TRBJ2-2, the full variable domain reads GAGVSQSPSNKVTEKGKDVELRCDPISGHTALYWYRQSLGQGLEFLIYFQGNSAPDKSGLPSDRFSAERTGGSVSTLTIQRTQQEDSAVYLCASSPGTSVFIYTGELFFGEGSRLTVL.

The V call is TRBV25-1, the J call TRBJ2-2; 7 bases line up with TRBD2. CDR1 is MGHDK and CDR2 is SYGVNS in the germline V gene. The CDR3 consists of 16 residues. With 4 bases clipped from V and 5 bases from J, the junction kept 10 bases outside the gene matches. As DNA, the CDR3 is TGTGCCAGCAGTGGCTACGACGGGCGGGGGACCGGGGAGCTGTTTTTT. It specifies CASSGYDGRGTGELFF.

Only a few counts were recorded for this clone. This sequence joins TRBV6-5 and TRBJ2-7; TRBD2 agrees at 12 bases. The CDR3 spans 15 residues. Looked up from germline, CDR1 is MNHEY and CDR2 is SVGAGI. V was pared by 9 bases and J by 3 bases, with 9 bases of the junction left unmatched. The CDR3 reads CASPISSGGDYEQYF. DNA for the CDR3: TGTGCCAGTCCCATTTCTAGCGGGGGGGACTACGAGCAGTACTTC.

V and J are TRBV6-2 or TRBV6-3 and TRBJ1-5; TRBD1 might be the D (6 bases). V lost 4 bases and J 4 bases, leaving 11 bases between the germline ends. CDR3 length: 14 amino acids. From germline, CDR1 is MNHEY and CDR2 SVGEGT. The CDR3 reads CASSSRQGNQPQHF. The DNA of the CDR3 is TGTGCCAGCAGTTCGAGGCAGGGGAATCAGCCCCAGCATTTT.

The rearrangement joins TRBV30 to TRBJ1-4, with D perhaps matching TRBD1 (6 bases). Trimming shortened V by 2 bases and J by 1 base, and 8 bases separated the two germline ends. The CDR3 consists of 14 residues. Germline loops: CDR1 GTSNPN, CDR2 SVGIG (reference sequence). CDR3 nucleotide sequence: TGTGCCTGGAGTTTGGACAGAACTAATGAAAAACTGTTTTTT. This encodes CAWSLDRTNEKLFF.

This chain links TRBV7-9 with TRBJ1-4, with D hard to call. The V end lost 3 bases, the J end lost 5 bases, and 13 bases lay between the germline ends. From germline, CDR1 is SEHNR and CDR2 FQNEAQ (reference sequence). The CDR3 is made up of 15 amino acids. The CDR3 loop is CASSLAAFQNEKLFF. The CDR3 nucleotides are TGTGCCAGCAGCTTGGCGGCGTTCCAAAATGAAAAACTGTTTTTT.

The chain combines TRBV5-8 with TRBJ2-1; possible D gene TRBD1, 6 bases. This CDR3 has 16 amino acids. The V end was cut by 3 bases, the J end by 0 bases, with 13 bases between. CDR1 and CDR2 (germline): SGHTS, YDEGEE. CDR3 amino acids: CASSYSGQGSYNEQFF. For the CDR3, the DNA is TGTGCCAGCAGCTACTCGGGACAAGGCTCCTACAATGAGCAGTTCTTC.

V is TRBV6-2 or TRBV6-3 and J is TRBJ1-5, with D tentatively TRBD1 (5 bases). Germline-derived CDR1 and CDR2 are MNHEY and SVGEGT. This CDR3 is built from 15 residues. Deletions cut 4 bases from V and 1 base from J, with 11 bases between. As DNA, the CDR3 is TGTGCCAGCAGTTTTTGGGGGGGAAGCAATCAGCCCCAGCATTTT. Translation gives CASSFWGGSNQPQHF.

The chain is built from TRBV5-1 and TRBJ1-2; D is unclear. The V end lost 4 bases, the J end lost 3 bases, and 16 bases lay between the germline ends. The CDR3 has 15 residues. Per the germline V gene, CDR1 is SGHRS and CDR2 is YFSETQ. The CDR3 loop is CASSPLPDRDYGYTF. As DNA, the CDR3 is TGCGCCAGCAGCCCGTTGCCCGACCGGGACTATGGCTACACCTTC.

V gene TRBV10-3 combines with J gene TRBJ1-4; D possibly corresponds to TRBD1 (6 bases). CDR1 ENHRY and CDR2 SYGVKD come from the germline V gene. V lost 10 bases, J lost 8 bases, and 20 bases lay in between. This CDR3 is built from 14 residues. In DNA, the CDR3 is TGTGCCACCACGCCGGATCCTCAGGGGGAAAAACTGTTTTTT. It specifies CATTPDPQGEKLFF.

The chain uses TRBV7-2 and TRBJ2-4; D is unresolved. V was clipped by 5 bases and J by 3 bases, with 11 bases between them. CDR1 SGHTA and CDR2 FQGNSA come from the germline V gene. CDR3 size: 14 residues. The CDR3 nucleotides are TGTGCCAGCAGCACCCGACTTGGCAAAAACATTCAGTACTTC. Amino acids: CASSTRLGKNIQYF.

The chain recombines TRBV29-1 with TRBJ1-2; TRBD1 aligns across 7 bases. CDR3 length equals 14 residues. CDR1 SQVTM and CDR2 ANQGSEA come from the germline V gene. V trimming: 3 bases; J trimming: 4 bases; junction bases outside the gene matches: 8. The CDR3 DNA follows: TGCAGCGTTGAGCTGGGACAGATGGGCTATGGCTACACCTTC. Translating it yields CSVELGQMGYGYTF. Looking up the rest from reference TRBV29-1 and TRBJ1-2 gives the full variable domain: SAVISQKPSRDICQRGTSLTIQCQVDSQVTMMFWYRQQPGQSLTLIATANQGSEATYESGFVIDKFPISRPNLTFSTLTVSNMSPEDSSIYLCSVELGQMGYGYTFGSGTRLTVV.